Listed here are 24 T cell receptor beta chains from one sample, sequenced in a study of blood T cell repertoires in COVID-19. Sequencing was performed with immunoSEQ multiplex PCR; in TCRdb, only in-frame clones are kept and a portion is missing. The sample has more than 300,000 clones; 80% to 90% are singletons. Sequencing used peripheral blood. Source of these receptors: a woman between 45 and 65 years old with acute or convalescent COVID-19.

Remarks on this clone: One junction end disagrees with the germline gene, perhaps due to a read error. The chain uses TRBV11-2 and TRBJ2-1; 11 nucleotides agree with TRBD2. Germline CDR1 and CDR2: SGHAT and FQNNGV. The CDR3 loop spans 16 amino acids. CDR3 DNA: TGTGCCAGCAGTCGACTAGCGGGAAGCTCCGACAATGAGCAGTTCTTC. Its protein product is CASSRLAGSSDNEQFF.

The V call is TRBV18, the J call TRBJ1-1; 10 bases line up with TRBD1. This CDR3 is 15 amino acids long. Trimming cost V 4 bases and J 5 bases; bases outside gene matches: 7. CDR1 and CDR2 from the germline V gene are KGHSH and LQKENI. CDR3 sequence reads: CASSLTGTGATEAFF. In DNA, the CDR3 is TGTGCCAGCTCACTAACCGGGACAGGGGCGACTGAAGCTTTCTTT.

This clone came up a few times. The chain employs TRBV18 and TRBJ2-2, with 9 bases matching TRBD2. From germline, CDR1 is KGHSH and CDR2 LQKENI. Trimming cost V 3 bases and J 0 bases; bases outside gene matches: 2. The CDR3 runs 16 residues. The CDR3 reads CASSPLAGTNTGELFF. DNA for the CDR3: TGTGCCAGCTCACCGCTAGCGGGGACGAACACCGGGGAGCTGTTTTTT.

Of note for this clone: As the CDR3 is not closed by the conserved phenylalanine or tryptophan, this likely results from a read error. Written as DNA, the CDR3 is TGTGCCAGTAGAGGAGGTGCGGGGAGCTCCTATAATTCACCCCTCCACCTT. Translated, it gives CASRGGAGSSYNSPLHL. The J gene is TRBJ1-6, the V gene TRBV19; D is undetermined. Germline CDR1 is LNHDA and CDR2 is SQIVND (reference sequence). Trimming stripped 6 bases from V and 0 bases from J, with 15 bases between. This CDR3 region has 17 residues.

The chain carries TRBV6-5 and TRBJ1-1; tentatively, D is TRBD1 (5 bases). The CDR3 is made up of 15 amino acids. The V end was cut by 6 bases, the J end by 4 bases, with 18 bases between. Germline CDR1 MNHEY, CDR2 SVGAGI. DNA for the CDR3: TGTGCCAGCAGCCGGGGGAGGCGGGTTTTCACTGAAGCTTTCTTT. It encodes CASSRGRRVFTEAFF.

This rearrangement joins TRBV15 to TRBJ2-3; tentative D call: TRBD2 (5 bases). The CDR3 is made up of 17 amino acids. The V gene's germline CDR1 is LNHNV and CDR2 YYDKDF (reference sequence). The V end lost 0 bases, the J end lost 4 bases, and 17 bases lay between the germline ends. The CDR3 DNA is TGTGCCACCAGCAGAGAGTTCCAACTAGTCCCGCCAGATACGCAGTATTTT. Amino acid sequence: CATSREFQLVPPDTQYF.

V and J are TRBV6-5 and TRBJ1-6; D possibly corresponds to TRBD1 (6 bases). Between the trimmed V and J ends, which lost 6 bases and 8 bases, there was a span of 17 bases. Germline V CDR1 and CDR2: MNHEY, SVGAGI. The CDR3 has 15 residues. The CDR3 sequence is CASSSPGGAYSPLHF. As DNA, the CDR3 is TGTGCCAGCAGCAGCCCGGGGGGCGCGTATTCACCCCTCCACTTT.

V gene TRBV19 combines with J gene TRBJ2-2; 11 bases fit TRBD2. The CDR3 is 15 residues long. V was pared by 3 bases and J by 8 bases, with 5 bases of the junction left unmatched. The germline V gene has CDR1 LNHDA and CDR2 SQIVND (reference sequence). The CDR3 coding sequence is TGTGCCAGTAGTATCGGACTAGCGGGTGCTGGGGAGCTGTTTTTT. Translating gives CASSIGLAGAGELFF.

As to this clone: Different DNA sequences within this sample yield the same CDR3. This chain joins TRBV30 and TRBJ1-4, with D possibly matching TRBD1 (5 bases). Trimming took off 0 bases at V and 8 bases at J, with 7 bases between the two ends. This CDR3 region has 12 residues. Germline values: CDR1 GTSNPN, CDR2 SVGIG (reference sequence). The CDR3 reads CAWSVQGEKLFF. In nucleotides, the CDR3 is TGTGCCTGGAGTGTCCAGGGCGAAAAACTGTTTTTT.

V is TRBV2 and J is TRBJ1-1; perhaps TRBD1 as D (5 bases). V was clipped by 8 bases and J by 5 bases, with 15 bases between them. This CDR3 is built from 13 residues. Germline V lookup: CDR1 SNHLY, CDR2 FYNNEI. This chain's CDR3 is CASRGIVDTEAFF. The CDR3 DNA reads TGTGCCAGCCGGGGGATAGTCGATACTGAAGCTTTCTTT. Supplemented by reference TRBV2 and TRBJ1-1, the full variable domain reads EPEVTQTPSHQVTQMGQEVILRCVPISNHLYFYWYRQILGQKVEFLVSFYNNEISEKSEIFDDQFSVERPDGSNFTLKIRSTKLEDSAMYFCASRGIVDTEAFFGQGTRLTVV.

This clone came up once. CDR3 DNA: TGCAGCGGTAATGGAGGACTCGGCCAAGAGACCCAGTACTTC. Translating it yields CSGNGGLGQETQYF. V is TRBV29-1 and J is TRBJ2-5; D is possibly TRBD2 (5 bases). This CDR3 region has 14 residues. The V gene lost 7 bases and the J gene lost 1 base, with 16 bases spanning the gap. The V gene's germline CDR1 is SQVTM and CDR2 ANQGSEA.

The chain recombines TRBV13 with TRBJ2-7, with TRBD2 identical over 9 bases. In germline, CDR1 is PRHDT, CDR2 FYEKMQ (reference sequence). CDR3 length: 15 amino acids. With V trimmed by 5 bases and J by 3 bases, 8 bases remained unmatched. CDR3 nucleotides: TGTGCCAGCAGCCTTGGACTAGCGACATACTACGAGCAGTACTTC. It is translated as CASSLGLATYYEQYF.

The CDR3, as DNA: TGTGCCAGCACCCTCCGGGAGGGGTCGGGCACTGAAGCTTTCTTT. Protein: CASTLREGSGTEAFF. This chain links TRBV21-1 with TRBJ1-1. TRBV21-1 is given as a pseudogene. This CDR3 comprises 15 residues.

A few counts support this clone. This sequence joins TRBV5-4 and TRBJ1-1, with 11 bases fitting TRBD1. Looked up from germline, CDR1 is SGHNT and CDR2 is YYREEE (reference sequence). The CDR3 loop spans 16 amino acids. Trimming at V came to 0 bases and at J to 1 base, leaving 2 bases not matched to a gene. The CDR3 coding sequence is TGTGCCAGCAGCTTGGGGACAGGGGGCACGAACACTGAAGCTTTCTTT. The encoded protein is CASSLGTGGTNTEAFF.

This chain uses TRBV29-1 with TRBJ2-3; D might be TRBD2 (6 bases). V dropped 4 bases and J dropped 0 bases, with 11 bases sitting between them. This CDR3 has 14 amino acids. CDR1 is SQVTM and CDR2 is ANQGSEA in the germline V gene. As DNA, the CDR3 is TGCAGCGTTGTTCGTCGGGGGAGCACAGATACGCAGTATTTT. It translates to CSVVRRGSTDTQYF.

V gene TRBV19 combines with J gene TRBJ1-5, with 9 nucleotides matching TRBD1. V lost 5 bases, J lost 2 bases, and 7 bases stayed unmatched. The length of the CDR3 is 16 residues. Germline V gene sequence: CDR1 LNHDA, CDR2 SQIVND (reference sequence). The CDR3 sequence: CASSPPDRGRNQPQHF. CDR3 DNA: TGTGCCAGTAGTCCTCCGGACAGGGGACGCAATCAGCCCCAGCATTTT. The full variable domain, in which reference TRBV19 and TRBJ1-5 provide the parts outside the CDR3, is DGGITQSPKYLFRKEGQNVTLSCEQNLNHDAMYWYRQDPGQGLRLIYYSQIVNDFQKGDIAEGYSVSREKKESFPLTVTSAQKNPTAFYLCASSPPDRGRNQPQHFGDGTRLSIL.

This chain connects TRBV29-1 to TRBJ2-7; D remains ambiguous. V dropped 6 bases and J dropped 2 bases, with 14 bases sitting between them. CDR1 is SQVTM, CDR2 ANQGSEA, per germline. CDR3 length equals 13 residues. The CDR3 coding sequence is TGCAGCGTCACGTCCGACACAGCCTACGAGCAGTACTTC. It specifies CSVTSDTAYEQYF.

The chain uses TRBV7-2 and TRBJ2-5; D unclear. Germline-derived CDR1 and CDR2 are SGHTA and FQGNSA. The CDR3 length is 14 residues. V shed 1 base and J shed 3 bases, with 9 bases lying between them. CDR3 sequence: CASSLVRSEETQYF. The CDR3 nucleotides are TGTGCCAGCAGCTTAGTGCGCTCTGAAGAGACCCAGTACTTC.

The rearrangement joins TRBV10-3 to TRBJ1-2; D call uncertain. The V end was cut by 0 bases, the J end by 4 bases, with 6 bases between. The CDR3 runs to 13 residues. Per the germline V gene, CDR1 is ENHRY and CDR2 is SYGVKD. The CDR3 region is CAISESGSYGYTF. CDR3 nucleotides: TGTGCCATCAGTGAGTCGGGCTCCTATGGCTACACCTTC.

The V gene is TRBV6-6, the J gene TRBJ2-7; 8 bases fit TRBD1. The CDR3 consists of 16 residues. Germline trimming cut 8 bases from V and 7 bases from J; bases unmatched to any gene: 19. In germline, CDR1 is MNHNY, CDR2 SVGAGI (reference sequence). CDR3 region: CASHREVGRGPQEQYF. The CDR3 DNA is TGTGCCAGCCATCGAGAAGTCGGCAGGGGGCCTCAAGAGCAGTACTTC.

This chain connects TRBV5-4 to TRBJ2-1, with TRBD2 identical over 7 bases. CDR1 and CDR2 from the germline V gene are SGHNT and YYREEE (reference sequence). The CDR3 is 15 amino acids. With V trimmed by 0 bases and J by 6 bases, 6 bases remained unmatched. Here the CDR3 DNA reads TGTGCCAGCAGCTTGGGCGGGGGAATGGGCAATGAGCAGTTCTTC. It yields the protein CASSLGGGMGNEQFF.

This clone is a singleton in its sample. This rearrangement joins TRBV7-2 to TRBJ1-4; D is unresolved. The CDR3 extends over 15 amino acids. Germline V gene data show CDR1 as SGHTA and CDR2 as FQGNSA. Trimming removed 2 bases at V and 8 bases at J, with 15 bases between. DNA for the CDR3: TGTGCCAGCAGCTTAAATAAGGCAGTCAGGGAAAAACTGTTTTTT. Translating it yields CASSLNKAVREKLFF.

The rearrangement uses TRBV5-1 and TRBJ1-3; no reliable D call. Germline V gives CDR1 SGHRS, CDR2 YFSETQ. V gave up 0 bases and J gave up 0 bases, with 7 bases separating them. The CDR3 spans 15 residues. The CDR3 here is CASSLGHLSGNTIYF. DNA of the CDR3: TGCGCCAGCAGCTTGGGACATCTCTCTGGAAACACCATATATTTT.

In its sample, this clone was seen once. The rearrangement uses TRBV11-2 and TRBJ1-1; D is undetermined. The CDR3 extends over 14 amino acids. The germline V gene has CDR1 SGHAT and CDR2 FQNNGV. V was pared by 1 base and J by 3 bases, with 9 bases between. The CDR3 here is CASSLGLTDTEAFF. CDR3 nucleotides: TGTGCCAGCAGCTTAGGACTGACGGACACTGAAGCTTTCTTT.